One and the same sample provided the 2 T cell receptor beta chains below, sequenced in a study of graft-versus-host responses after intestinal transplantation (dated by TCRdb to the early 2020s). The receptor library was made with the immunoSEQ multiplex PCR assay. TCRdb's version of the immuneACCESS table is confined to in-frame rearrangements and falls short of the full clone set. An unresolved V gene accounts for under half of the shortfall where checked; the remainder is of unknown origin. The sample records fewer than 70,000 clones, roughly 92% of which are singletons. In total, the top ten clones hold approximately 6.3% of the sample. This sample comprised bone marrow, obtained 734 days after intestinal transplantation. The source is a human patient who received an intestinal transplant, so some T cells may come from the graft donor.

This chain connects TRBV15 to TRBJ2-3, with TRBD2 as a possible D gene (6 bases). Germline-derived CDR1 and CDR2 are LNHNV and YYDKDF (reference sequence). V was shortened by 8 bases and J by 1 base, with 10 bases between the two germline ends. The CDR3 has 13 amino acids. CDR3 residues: CATVGEGTDTQYF. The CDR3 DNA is TGTGCCACCGTGGGGGAGGGCACAGATACGCAGTATTTT.

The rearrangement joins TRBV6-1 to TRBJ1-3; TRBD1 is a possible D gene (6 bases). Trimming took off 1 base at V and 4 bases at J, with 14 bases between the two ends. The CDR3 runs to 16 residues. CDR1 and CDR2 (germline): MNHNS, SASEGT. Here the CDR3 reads CASSEGTTGPGNTIYF. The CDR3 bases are TGTGCCAGCAGTGAAGGTACTACAGGGCCCGGAAACACCATATATTTT.